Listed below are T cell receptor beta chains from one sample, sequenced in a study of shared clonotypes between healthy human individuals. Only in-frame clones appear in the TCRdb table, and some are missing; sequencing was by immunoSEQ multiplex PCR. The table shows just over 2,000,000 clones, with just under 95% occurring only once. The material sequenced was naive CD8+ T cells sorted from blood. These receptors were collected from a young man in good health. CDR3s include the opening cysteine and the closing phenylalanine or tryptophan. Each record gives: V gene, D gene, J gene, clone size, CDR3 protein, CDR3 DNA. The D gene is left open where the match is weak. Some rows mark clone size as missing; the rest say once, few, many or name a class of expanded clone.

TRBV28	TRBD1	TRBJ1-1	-	CASSLGRTGASNTEAFF	TGTGCCAGCAGTTTAGGAAGGACAGGCGCCTCGAACACTGAAGCTTTCTTT
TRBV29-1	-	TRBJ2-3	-	CSVEWGISTDTQYF	TGCAGCGTTGAATGGGGGATCAGCACAGATACGCAGTATTTT
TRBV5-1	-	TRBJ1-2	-	CATRDGMTFGYTF	TGCGCCACCCGGGACGGGATGACCTTTGGCTACACCTTC
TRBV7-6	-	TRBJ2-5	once	CASSLEAGSQETQYF	TGTGCCAGCAGCTTAGAGGCAGGTTCCCAAGAGACCCAGTACTTC
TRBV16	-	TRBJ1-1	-	CASSRLWTTEAFF	TGTGCCAGCAGTCGACTATGGACCACTGAAGCTTTCTTT
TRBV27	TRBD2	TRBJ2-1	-	CASSWTSGGSEQFF	TGTGCCAGCTCTTGGACTAGCGGGGGGTCCGAGCAGTTCTTC
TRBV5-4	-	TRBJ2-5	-	CASSLVGVAETQYF	TGTGCCAGCAGCTTGGTGGGGGTGGCGGAGACCCAGTACTTC
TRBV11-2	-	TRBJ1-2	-	CASSLGQFDYGYTF	TGTGCCAGCAGCTTAGGTCAATTCGACTATGGCTACACCTTC
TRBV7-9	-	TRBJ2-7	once	CASSLNGIYEQYF	TGTGCCAGCAGCTTAAACGGGATCTACGAGCAGTACTTC
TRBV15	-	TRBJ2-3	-	CATSINRDRTDTQYF	TGTGCCACCAGCATCAACAGGGATAGGACAGATACGCAGTATTTT
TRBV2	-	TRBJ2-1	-	CASSTKPMTEQFF	TGTGCCAGCAGTACTAAGCCCATGACTGAGCAGTTCTTC
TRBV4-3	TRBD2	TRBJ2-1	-	CASSQVVVGRGGNEQFF	TGCGCCAGCAGCCAAGTGGTAGTCGGGAGGGGAGGCAATGAGCAGTTCTTC
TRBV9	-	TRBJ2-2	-	CASSVPGGELFF	TGTGCCAGCAGCGTTCCCGGCGGGGAGCTGTTTTTT
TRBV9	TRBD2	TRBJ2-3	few	CASSLTASGDTDTQYF	TGTGCCAGCAGCCTAACGGCGAGCGGGGACACAGATACGCAGTATTTT
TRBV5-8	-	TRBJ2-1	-	CASSWGLGRNEQFF	TGTGCCAGCAGCTGGGGACTGGGGAGAAATGAGCAGTTCTTC
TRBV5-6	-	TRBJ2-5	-	CASSGGTEEIQETQYF	TGTGCCAGCAGCGGCGGGACGGAAGAGATCCAAGAGACCCAGTACTTC
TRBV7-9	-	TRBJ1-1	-	CASTLWGDQSLAFF	TGTGCCAGCACTCTATGGGGGGACCAGTCTTTAGCTTTCTTT
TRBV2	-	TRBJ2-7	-	CAETQGSYEQYF	TGTGCTGAAACACAGGGTTCCTACGAGCAGTACTTC
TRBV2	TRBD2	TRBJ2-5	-	CASIGSGKRPQYF	TGTGCCAGCATAGGTAGCGGGAAGAGACCCCAGTACTTC
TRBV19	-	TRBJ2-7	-	CASSISGSYYEQYF	TGTGCCAGTAGTATCTCGGGATCATACTACGAGCAGTACTTC